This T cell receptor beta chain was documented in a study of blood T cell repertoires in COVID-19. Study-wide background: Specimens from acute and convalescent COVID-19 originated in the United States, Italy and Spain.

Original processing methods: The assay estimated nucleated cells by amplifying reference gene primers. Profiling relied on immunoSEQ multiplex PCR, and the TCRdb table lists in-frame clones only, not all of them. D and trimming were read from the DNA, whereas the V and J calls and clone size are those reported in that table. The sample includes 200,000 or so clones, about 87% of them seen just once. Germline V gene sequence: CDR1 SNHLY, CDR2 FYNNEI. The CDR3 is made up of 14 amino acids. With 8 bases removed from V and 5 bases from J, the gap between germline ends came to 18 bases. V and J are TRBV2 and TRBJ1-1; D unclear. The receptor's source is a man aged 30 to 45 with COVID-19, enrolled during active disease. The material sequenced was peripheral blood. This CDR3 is CASVYPGIGTEAFF. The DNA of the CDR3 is TGTGCCAGCGTCTATCCGGGTATTGGGACTGAAGCTTTCTTT.